These 29 T cell receptor beta chains share one sample of origin, sequenced in a study of blood T cell repertoires in COVID-19. Clones were sequenced by immunoSEQ multiplex PCR, and TCRdb holds only the in-frame ones, with some missing. The top ten clones hold under 2.5% of a sample with approximately 260,000 clones, 85% to 90% of them seen once. The sample was PBMCs or T cells enriched from blood (not recorded which). All receptors derive from a woman between 55 and 75 years old who had recovered from COVID-19.

This clone was counted a few times. The V gene is TRBV9, the J gene TRBJ2-2; D is perhaps TRBD2 (5 bases). Trimming cost V 0 bases and J 5 bases, with 8 bases left between them. CDR1 and CDR2 (germline): SGDLS, YYNGEE. This CDR3 has 14 amino acids. CDR3 DNA sequence: TGTGCCAGCAGCGTAGACCCGGGGACCGGGGAGCTGTTTTTT. It specifies CASSVDPGTGELFF. Full variable domain (missing parts from reference TRBV9 and TRBJ2-2): DSGVTQTPKHLITATGQRVTLRCSPRSGDLSVYWYQQSLDQGLQFLIQYYNGEERAKGNILERFSAQQFPDLHSELNLSSLELGDSALYFCASSVDPGTGELFFGEGSRLTVL.

The rearrangement uses TRBV2 and TRBJ1-5; TRBD1 might be the D (6 bases). V lost 8 bases and J lost 2, with 13 bases in between. This CDR3 is 14 amino acids long. Germline V gives CDR1 SNHLY, CDR2 FYNNEI. The CDR3 region is CASGGQIGNQPQHF. The CDR3 DNA is TGTGCCAGCGGAGGACAGATTGGCAATCAGCCCCAGCATTTT.

The chain uses TRBV7-2 and TRBJ2-1; 7 bases line up with TRBD2. Germline V CDR1 and CDR2: SGHTA, FQGNSA. The CDR3 covers 13 residues. V lost 4 bases, J lost 7 bases, and 4 bases stayed unmatched. CDR3 sequence (DNA): TGTGCCAGCAGCTCTGGGACTATAAATGAGCAGTTCTTC. It specifies CASSSGTINEQFF.

This chain uses TRBV18 with TRBJ1-1; D unclear. The germline V and J ends were trimmed by 6 bases and 1 base, with 12 bases remaining between them. This CDR3 contains 14 residues. In germline, CDR1 is KGHSH, CDR2 LQKENI. The CDR3 nucleotides read TGTGCCAGCTCTCCGACATATCCGAACACTGAAGCTTTCTTT. Translation: CASSPTYPNTEAFF.

The chain employs TRBV7-9 and TRBJ2-3, with D possibly TRBD1 on 6 matching bases. The CDR3 runs to 13 residues. CDR1 is SEHNR and CDR2 is FQNEAQ in the germline V gene (reference sequence). The V gene lost 6 bases and the J gene lost 4 bases, with 11 bases spanning the gap. The CDR3 reads CASRTQGSDTQYF. The CDR3 DNA reads as TGTGCCAGCAGAACTCAGGGGTCAGATACGCAGTATTTT.

This rearrangement joins TRBV11-2 to TRBJ1-1; 7 bases are shared with TRBD1. Trimming at V came to 6 bases and at J to 1 base, leaving 8 bases not matched to a gene. The CDR3 runs to 15 residues. Germline CDR1 reads SGHAT; CDR2 reads FQNNGV. The CDR3 DNA sequence: TGTGCCAGCAGACGCCCAGGGGGGAGGAACACTGAAGCTTTCTTT. Translated, it gives CASRRPGGRNTEAFF.

The chain combines TRBV5-4 with TRBJ2-7; 9 bases line up with TRBD2. Per germline, CDR1 SGHNT and CDR2 YYREEE (reference sequence). The CDR3 contains 15 residues. The ends lost 2 bases at V and 6 bases at J; junction bases unmatched: 9. CDR3 nucleotides: TGTGCCAGCAGCTTCCGCGGGAGGGCCTTCGGCGAGCAGTACTTC. Translation: CASSFRGRAFGEQYF. Variable domain in full (rest from reference TRBV5-4 and TRBJ2-7): ETGVTQSPTHLIKTRGQQVTLRCSSQSGHNTVSWYQQALGQGPQFIFQYYREEENGRGNFPPRFSGLQFPNYSSELNVNALELDDSALYLCASSFRGRAFGEQYFGPGTRLTVT.

This clone appeared once. The rearrangement uses TRBV4-1 and TRBJ2-5; D perhaps matches TRBD2 (5 bases). The V gene's germline CDR1 is MGHRA and CDR2 YSYEKL. The CDR3 consists of 13 residues. Trimming removed 4 bases from V and 5 bases from J, with 11 bases in between. The CDR3 DNA reads as TGCGCCAGCAGCCGGAGGTACGGTGAGACCCAGTACTTC. The encoded protein is CASSRRYGETQYF.

The rearrangement uses TRBV18 and TRBJ1-1; 7 nucleotides agree with TRBD1. J was trimmed by 3 bases and V by 3 bases; bases with no gene match: 10. The germline V gene has CDR1 KGHSH and CDR2 LQKENI. The CDR3 length is 16 residues. CDR3 bases: TGTGCCAGCTCACCCTATCTGACAGGGAAGGACACTGAAGCTTTCTTT. Translating it yields CASSPYLTGKDTEAFF.

The gene calls are TRBV5-5 and TRBJ2-5, with 7 bases that match TRBD2. CDR1 is SGHKS, CDR2 YYEKEE, per germline (reference sequence). This CDR3 is 14 amino acids long. The V gene end was trimmed by 3 bases and the J gene end by 5 bases; junction bases not matched to a gene: 7. The CDR3 reads CASSWEAAGETQYF. The CDR3 bases are TGTGCCAGCAGCTGGGAGGCAGCGGGGGAGACCCAGTACTTC.

V is TRBV15 and J is TRBJ1-5, with 11 bases aligning to TRBD1. Germline V gene lookup returns CDR1 LNHNV and CDR2 YYDKDF (reference sequence). CDR3 size: 17 residues. The V segment lost 0 bases and the J segment 4 bases; nucleotides outside the gene matches: 5. The CDR3 DNA follows: TGTGCCACCAGCAGAGATGGGTGGGACAGGGGGAATCAGCCCCAGCATTTT. This sequence encodes CATSRDGWDRGNQPQHF.

The rearrangement uses TRBV5-1 and TRBJ2-7; 9 positions match TRBD1. CDR3 length equals 14 residues. Germline CDR1 is SGHRS and CDR2 is YFSETQ. V shed 3 bases, J shed 4 bases, and the junction held 5 bases outside the gene matches. This CDR3 reads CASSSPGQGYEQYF. The CDR3 nucleotides read TGCGCCAGCAGCTCCCCGGGACAGGGTTACGAGCAGTACTTC.

This clone was observed a few times. The chain is built from TRBV5-1 and TRBJ1-4; D remains unclear. The CDR3 is 15 amino acids. Germline V CDR1 and CDR2: SGHRS, YFSETQ. Trimming shortened V by 4 bases and J by 2 bases, and 12 bases separated the two germline ends. The CDR3: CASSTNGVTNEKLFF. In nucleotides, the CDR3 is TGCGCCAGCAGCACTAATGGTGTGACTAATGAAAAACTGTTTTTT.

The chain joins TRBV2 to TRBJ1-2; D ambiguous. With 4 bases removed from V and 3 bases from J, the gap between germline ends came to 9 bases. The CDR3 runs to 13 residues. The germline gives CDR1 SNHLY, CDR2 FYNNEI. The CDR3 DNA follows: TGTGCCAGCAGTGGCAGATTCGACTATGGCTACACCTTC. It specifies CASSGRFDYGYTF.

This clone showed up many times. The chain is built from TRBV28 and TRBJ1-2; D call uncertain. Germline CDR1 MDHEN, CDR2 SYDVKM. V gave up 8 bases and J gave up 1 base, with 17 bases separating them. This CDR3 is 15 amino acids long. The CDR3 spells CASCPGWAGNYGYTF. Here the CDR3 DNA reads TGTGCCAGCTGCCCCGGCTGGGCCGGTAACTATGGCTACACCTTC.

The V call is TRBV28, the J call TRBJ1-1; a weak D match, TRBD1 (6 bases). The germline gives CDR1 MDHEN, CDR2 SYDVKM. The ends were cut back, 8 bases at V and 7 bases at J, with 23 bases in the middle. The CDR3 consists of 15 residues. The CDR3 nucleotides read TGTGCCAGCCAACCCCTCGGACAGTACAAAGATGAAGCTTTCTTT. Residues: CASQPLGQYKDEAFF.

J is TRBJ1-1 and V is TRBV24-1; 10 bases match TRBD1. The CDR3 spans 14 residues. V was clipped by 9 bases and J by 4 bases; unmatched bases: 7. In germline, CDR1 is KGHDR, CDR2 SFDVKD. As DNA, the CDR3 is TGTGCCACCCGGACAGGGGGGGAGGGCACTGAAGCTTTCTTT. Amino acid sequence: CATRTGGEGTEAFF.

This chain joins TRBV7-2 and TRBJ2-3; no reliable D call. The V gene's germline CDR1 is SGHTA and CDR2 FQGNSA. There are 13 residues in the CDR3. Trimming pared 5 bases from V and 2 bases from J, leaving 8 bases between. The CDR3 sequence is CASSGKITDTQYF. The DNA for the CDR3 is TGTGCCAGCAGCGGCAAAATCACAGATACGCAGTATTTT.

The CDR3 spells CAITRSGTDTQYF. The CDR3 region has the DNA TGTGCCATCACCCGGTCCGGCACAGATACGCAGTATTTT. The chain uses TRBV10-3 and TRBJ2-3; D unresolved. Germline assignment: CDR1 ENHRY and CDR2 SYGVKD. This CDR3 region has 13 residues. V lost 7 bases, J lost 1 base, and 9 bases lay in between.

V usage is TRBV30 and J usage is TRBJ1-6; 7 bases fit TRBD1. The J segment lost 8 bases and the V segment lost 2 bases, leaving 3 bases of the junction unmatched. There are 13 residues in the CDR3. Germline CDR1 and CDR2: GTSNPN and SVGIG (reference sequence). The CDR3 DNA sequence: TGTGCCTGGAGTAACCAGGGGGATTCACCCCTCCACTTT. Residues: CAWSNQGDSPLHF.

The V gene is TRBV6-4, the J gene TRBJ1-2, with D uncertain. V lost 8 bases to trimming and J lost 3 bases, with 22 bases between them. Germline CDR1 MRHNA, CDR2 SNTAGT. The CDR3 spans 16 residues. In DNA form, the CDR3 reads TGTGCCAGCCGACCGGGGAAATTAGCGGAGTACTATGGCTACACCTTC. It encodes CASRPGKLAEYYGYTF.

The chain combines TRBV7-3 with TRBJ2-5, with D perhaps TRBD2 (6 bases). From germline, CDR1 is SGHTA and CDR2 FQGTGA. This CDR3 is 15 amino acids long. Deletions cut 1 base from V and 0 bases from J, with 9 bases between. The CDR3 is CASSLMGGDQETQYF. The CDR3 DNA reads as TGTGCCAGCAGCTTAATGGGGGGAGACCAAGAGACCCAGTACTTC. Based on the CDR3 plus reference TRBV7-3 and TRBJ2-5, the full variable domain is GAGVSQTPSNKVTEKGKYVELRCDPISGHTALYWYRQSLGQGPEFLIYFQGTGAADDSGLPNDRFFAVRPEGSVSTLKIQRTERGDSAVYLCASSLMGGDQETQYFGPGTRLLVL.

This rearrangement joins TRBV10-2 to TRBJ1-5, with D perhaps TRBD1 (5 bases). The CDR3 extends over 14 amino acids. Germline assignment: CDR1 WSHSY and CDR2 SAAADI. V lost 3 bases to trimming and J lost 2 bases, with 8 bases between them. CDR3 protein: CASSDRAGNQPQHF. In DNA form, the CDR3 reads TGCGCCAGCAGTGACAGGGCTGGCAATCAGCCCCAGCATTTT.

The rearrangement joins TRBV18 to TRBJ1-2; D gene unclear. CDR1 KGHSH and CDR2 LQKENI come from the germline V gene. CDR3 length equals 14 residues. Trimming removed 3 bases from V and 8 bases from J, with 16 bases in between. The CDR3 region has the DNA TGTGCCAGCTCACCCCCCGTTGGGGAGGGAGGCTACACCTTC. As protein: CASSPPVGEGGYTF.

This rearrangement joins TRBV11-2 to TRBJ2-7, with 8 bases fitting TRBD2. This CDR3 spans 13 amino acids. The germline V gene has CDR1 SGHAT and CDR2 FQNNGV. V was clipped by 6 bases and J by 5 bases; unmatched bases: 6. CDR3 nucleotides: TGTGCCAGCAGTCCCCCGGGGGGGGACGAGCAGTACTTC. This codes for CASSPPGGDEQYF.

Only a few counts were recorded for this clone. This sequence joins TRBV21-1 and TRBJ2-7; TRBD2, the table's D call, lacks a check against the DNA. TRBV21-1 is a known pseudogene. The CDR3 sequence is 18 residues long. The CDR3, as DNA: TGTGCCAGCAGCAAAGTCTGGTCTAGCGGGAGGGACCTATACGAGCAGTACTTC. It codes for CASSKVWSSGRDLYEQYF.

The V gene is TRBV2, the J gene TRBJ2-1; tentative D call: TRBD2 (6 bases). Germline-derived CDR1 and CDR2 are SNHLY and FYNNEI. The CDR3 loop spans 15 amino acids. V was shortened by 5 bases and J by 1 base, with 12 bases between the two germline ends. The CDR3 loop is CASSLEGGSYNEQFF. In DNA form, the CDR3 reads TGTGCCAGCAGTTTGGAGGGTGGTTCCTACAATGAGCAGTTCTTC.

The chain combines TRBV4-1 with TRBJ1-5; D is possibly TRBD1 (5 bases). There are 15 residues in the CDR3. Deletions cut 3 bases from V and 2 bases from J, with 11 bases between. The V gene's germline CDR1 is MGHRA and CDR2 YSYEKL. This CDR3 is CASSQRQGGNQPQHF. CDR3 nucleotides: TGCGCCAGCAGCCAGAGGCAGGGTGGCAATCAGCCCCAGCATTTT.

The chain couples TRBV5-1 to TRBJ2-1; D may be TRBD1 (5 bases). Between the trimmed V and J ends, which lost 2 bases and 5 bases, there was a span of 14 bases. This CDR3 has 15 residues. Germline V gene sequence: CDR1 SGHRS, CDR2 YFSETQ. The CDR3: CASSLQVRTNNEQFF. The CDR3 DNA reads TGCGCCAGCAGCTTACAGGTTAGGACGAACAATGAGCAGTTCTTC.